This T cell receptor (beta chain) was captured by sequencing in a study of cytomegalovirus exposure and HLA in healthy donors. Broader study findings: A missense variant in DCLRE1C was later tied to TCR beta V- and J-gene trimming.

Primers: 60 Vbeta forward and 13 Jbeta reverse. Clones were read by immunoSEQ multiplex PCR, and TCRdb kept only the in-frame ones, dropping some. The repertoire has around 150,000 clones, around 74% of them found once; the top ten carry approximately 2%. A remark on this clone: Antigen: not known.

CDR3 length: 16 amino acids. V lost 1 base to trimming and J lost 2 bases; unmatched junction nucleotides: 6. The germline V gene encodes CDR1 MNHNS and CDR2 SASEGT. Sequencing input: PBMCs. The genes are TRBV6-1 and TRBJ1-2; 8 bases are shared with TRBD1. The sequence was collected from a female donor in good health and CMV-seronegative. The CDR3 DNA reads as TGTGCCAGCAGTGAAGAGGAACAGGGGGGCAACTATGGCTACACCTTC. This gives the protein CASSEEEQGGNYGYTF.